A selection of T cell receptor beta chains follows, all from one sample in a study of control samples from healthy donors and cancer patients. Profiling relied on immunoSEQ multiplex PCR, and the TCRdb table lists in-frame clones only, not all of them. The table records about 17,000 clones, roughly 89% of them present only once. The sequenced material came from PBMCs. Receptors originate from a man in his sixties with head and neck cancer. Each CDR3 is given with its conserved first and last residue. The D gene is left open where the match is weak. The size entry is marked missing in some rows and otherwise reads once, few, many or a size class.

CDR3 protein: CASSQEYRSNYGYTF
CDR3 DNA: TGCGCCAGCAGCCAAGAATATCGGTCTAACTATGGCTACACCTTC
clone size: NA
V gene: TRBV4-1
D gene: NA
J gene: TRBJ1-2

CDR3 protein: CASSRGGGQGGETQYF
CDR3 DNA: TGTGCTAGCAGCCGGGGGGGAGGACAGGGAGGAGAGACCCAGTACTTC
clone size: NA
V gene: TRBV7-7
D gene: NA
J gene: TRBJ2-5

CDR3 protein: CASSPGRDTGELFF
CDR3 DNA: TGTGCCAGCAGCCCCGGCAGGGACACCGGGGAGCTGTTTTTT
clone size: few
V gene: TRBV25-1
D gene: NA
J gene: TRBJ2-2

CDR3 protein: CASSLAWENYGYTF
CDR3 DNA: TGTGCCAGCAGCTTAGCGTGGGAAAACTATGGCTACACCTTC
clone size: few
V gene: TRBV7-9
D gene: NA
J gene: TRBJ1-2

CDR3 protein: CASSQGQGRYNEQFF
CDR3 DNA: TGCGCCAGCAGCCAAGGACAGGGGAGATACAATGAGCAGTTCTTC
clone size: NA
V gene: TRBV5-1
D gene: TRBD1
J gene: TRBJ2-1

CDR3 protein: CASSLDRGYQPQHF
CDR3 DNA: TGTGCCAGCAGCTTAGACAGAGGATATCAGCCCCAGCATTTT
clone size: NA
V gene: TRBV7-9
D gene: NA
J gene: TRBJ1-5

CDR3 protein: CSVSHGTGAREQYF
CDR3 DNA: TGCAGCGTTAGTCACGGGACAGGGGCCCGCGAGCAGTACTTC
clone size: NA
V gene: TRBV29-1
D gene: TRBD1
J gene: TRBJ2-7

CDR3 protein: CASSQDPQNLQGGNEKLFF
CDR3 DNA: TGTGCCAGCAGCCAAGATCCCCAGAACCTACAGGGGGGAAATGAAAAACTGTTTTTT
clone size: once
V gene: TRBV4-2
D gene: TRBD1
J gene: TRBJ1-4

CDR3 protein: CASSQDPLAGGPRNEQFF
CDR3 DNA: TGCGCCAGCAGCCAAGATCCCCTAGCGGGGGGGCCGCGGAATGAGCAGTTCTTC
clone size: once
V gene: TRBV4-1
D gene: TRBD2
J gene: TRBJ2-1

CDR3 protein: CASSLKRNTEAFF
CDR3 DNA: TGTGCCAGCAGCTTAAAAAGGAACACTGAAGCTTTCTTT
clone size: NA
V gene: TRBV7-3
D gene: NA
J gene: TRBJ1-1

CDR3 protein: CASSIQGVGYTF
CDR3 DNA: TGTGCCAGCAGCATACAGGGGGTTGGCTACACCTTC
clone size: NA
V gene: TRBV12-3/TRBV12-4
D gene: TRBD1
J gene: TRBJ1-2

CDR3 protein: CASSEIRQGPATEAFF
CDR3 DNA: TGCGCCAGCAGCGAAATACGACAGGGACCCGCGACTGAAGCTTTCTTT
clone size: NA
V gene: TRBV5-1
D gene: TRBD1
J gene: TRBJ1-1

CDR3 protein: CASSLRLVTDTQYF
CDR3 DNA: TGTGCCAGCAGTCTCCGACTAGTAACAGATACGCAGTATTTT
clone size: NA
V gene: TRBV27
D gene: NA
J gene: TRBJ2-3

CDR3 protein: CATTLRNTGELFF
CDR3 DNA: TGTGCCACAACCCTGAGGAACACCGGGGAGCTGTTTTTT
clone size: NA
V gene: TRBV2
D gene: NA
J gene: TRBJ2-2

CDR3 protein: CASSRVIDGTGELFF
CDR3 DNA: TGTGCCAGCAGCCGGGTGATCGATGGGACCGGGGAGCTGTTTTTT
clone size: NA
V gene: TRBV6-5
D gene: NA
J gene: TRBJ2-2

CDR3 protein: CASSLGTDSYEQYF
CDR3 DNA: TGTGCCAGCAGCTTAGGGACGGATTCCTACGAGCAGTACTTC
clone size: medium-sized
V gene: TRBV5-6
D gene: NA
J gene: TRBJ2-7

CDR3 protein: CASTGGLGQPQHF
CDR3 DNA: TGTGCCAGCACTGGAGGACTGGGGCAGCCCCAGCATTTT
clone size: NA
V gene: TRBV2
D gene: NA
J gene: TRBJ1-5

CDR3 protein: CASSQEKFAGGSGNIQYF
CDR3 DNA: TGTGCCAGCAGCCAAGAAAAATTTGCGGGAGGATCGGGAAACATTCAGTACTTC
clone size: NA
V gene: TRBV3-1/TRBV3-2
D gene: TRBD2
J gene: TRBJ2-4

CDR3 protein: CASSLMGVRDSPLHF
CDR3 DNA: TGCGCCAGCAGCTTGATGGGGGTTCGGGATTCACCCCTCCACTTT
clone size: NA
V gene: TRBV5-1
D gene: NA
J gene: TRBJ1-6

CDR3 protein: CASSPTGDRGQPQHF
CDR3 DNA: TGTGCCAGTAGCCCGACAGGGGATCGGGGTCAGCCCCAGCATTTT
clone size: NA
V gene: TRBV19
D gene: TRBD1
J gene: TRBJ1-5

CDR3 protein: CASSPGTAGAGLYEQYF
CDR3 DNA: TGTGCCAGCAGCCCCGGGACAGCCGGAGCGGGACTCTACGAGCAGTACTTC
clone size: NA
V gene: TRBV21-1
D gene: NA
J gene: TRBJ2-7

CDR3 protein: CASRGGRGTDTQYF
CDR3 DNA: TGTGCCAGCAGAGGGGGGCGGGGCACAGATACGCAGTATTTT
clone size: NA
V gene: TRBV6-5
D gene: NA
J gene: TRBJ2-3

CDR3 protein: CASSARTGSLQETQYF
CDR3 DNA: TGCGCCAGCAGCGCACGGACCGGATCATTGCAAGAGACCCAGTACTTC
clone size: NA
V gene: TRBV4-1
D gene: NA
J gene: TRBJ2-5

CDR3 protein: CASSEGQPVGEKLFF
CDR3 DNA: TGTGCCAGCAGTGAAGGGCAGCCCGTCGGGGAAAAACTGTTTTTT
clone size: medium-sized
V gene: TRBV2
D gene: NA
J gene: TRBJ1-4

CDR3 protein: CATSALVAGGTDTQYF
CDR3 DNA: TGTGCCACCAGCGCCCTCGTAGCGGGGGGCACAGATACGCAGTATTTT
clone size: NA
V gene: TRBV15
D gene: TRBD2
J gene: TRBJ2-3

CDR3 protein: CASKRGEGSAFF
CDR3 DNA: TGTGCCAGTAAGAGGGGGGAGGGATCAGCTTTCTTT
clone size: few
V gene: TRBV19
D gene: NA
J gene: TRBJ1-1

CDR3 protein: CASSSEGRITFTDTQYF
CDR3 DNA: TGTGCCAGCAGCTCAGAGGGACGGATTACATTCACAGATACGCAGTATTTT
clone size: NA
V gene: TRBV11-2
D gene: NA
J gene: TRBJ2-3

CDR3 protein: CASSLRDPQRGYTF
CDR3 DNA: TGTGCCAGCAGCCTCCGGGATCCTCAAAGGGGCTACACCTTC
clone size: NA
V gene: TRBV3-1/TRBV3-2
D gene: NA
J gene: TRBJ1-2

CDR3 protein: CASSRGLSGGARTQYF
CDR3 DNA: TGTGCCAGCAGCCGGGGACTCAGCGGGGGGGCTCGTACGCAGTATTTT
clone size: NA
V gene: TRBV2
D gene: TRBD2
J gene: TRBJ2-3

CDR3 protein: CASSFNSGQKETQYF
CDR3 DNA: TGCGCCAGCAGCTTTAATTCGGGGCAAAAAGAGACCCAGTACTTC
clone size: NA
V gene: TRBV5-1
D gene: NA
J gene: TRBJ2-5

CDR3 protein: CASSLAGTRPNEQFF
CDR3 DNA: TGTGCCAGCAGCTTGGCCGGGACTAGACCCAATGAGCAGTTCTTC
clone size: NA
V gene: TRBV5-4
D gene: TRBD2
J gene: TRBJ2-1

CDR3 protein: CASSPRLSGSSYNEQFF
CDR3 DNA: TGTGCCAGCAGCCCCAGACTAAGCGGGTCCTCCTACAATGAGCAGTTCTTC
clone size: NA
V gene: TRBV11-2
D gene: NA
J gene: TRBJ2-1

CDR3 protein: CASGSSSGVDTQYF
CDR3 DNA: TGTGCCAGCGGATCCTCTAGCGGGGTAGATACGCAGTATTTT
clone size: NA
V gene: TRBV9
D gene: TRBD2
J gene: TRBJ2-3

CDR3 protein: CASSPLQEQFF
CDR3 DNA: TGTGCCAGCAGTCCCCTTCAGGAGCAGTTCTTC
clone size: NA
V gene: TRBV6-2/TRBV6-3
D gene: NA
J gene: TRBJ2-1

CDR3 protein: CSASTNEAFF
CDR3 DNA: TGCAGTGCTAGTACTAATGAAGCTTTCTTT
clone size: NA
V gene: TRBV20-1
D gene: NA
J gene: TRBJ1-1

CDR3 protein: CASSYRGALQPQHF
CDR3 DNA: TGCGCCAGCAGCTACAGGGGGGCCCTTCAGCCCCAGCATTTT
clone size: NA
V gene: TRBV4-1
D gene: TRBD1
J gene: TRBJ1-5

CDR3 protein: CASSLGGGGDTQYF
CDR3 DNA: TGTGCCAGCAGCTTAGGGGGGGGCGGAGATACGCAGTATTTT
clone size: NA
V gene: TRBV5-4
D gene: NA
J gene: TRBJ2-3

CDR3 protein: CASSFKGNQPQHF
CDR3 DNA: TGTGCCAGCAGTTTCAAGGGCAATCAGCCCCAGCATTTT
clone size: NA
V gene: TRBV12-3/TRBV12-4
D gene: NA
J gene: TRBJ1-5

CDR3 protein: CASSLGSEAFF
CDR3 DNA: TGTGCCAGCAGCTTAGGGTCTGAAGCTTTCTTT
clone size: NA
V gene: TRBV7-9
D gene: NA
J gene: TRBJ1-1

CDR3 protein: CASSPWTRDGYTF
CDR3 DNA: TGTGCCAGCAGCCCTTGGACCCGTGATGGCTACACCTTC
clone size: once
V gene: TRBV7-9
D gene: NA
J gene: TRBJ1-2

CDR3 protein: CASSFFQGRSTEAFF
CDR3 DNA: TGTGCCAGCAGCTTTTTCCAGGGGAGGAGCACTGAAGCTTTCTTT
clone size: NA
V gene: TRBV7-9
D gene: NA
J gene: TRBJ1-1

CDR3 protein: CASSGADGDTQYF
CDR3 DNA: TGTGCCAGCAGTGGGGCAGACGGAGATACGCAGTATTTT
clone size: NA
V gene: TRBV2
D gene: NA
J gene: TRBJ2-3